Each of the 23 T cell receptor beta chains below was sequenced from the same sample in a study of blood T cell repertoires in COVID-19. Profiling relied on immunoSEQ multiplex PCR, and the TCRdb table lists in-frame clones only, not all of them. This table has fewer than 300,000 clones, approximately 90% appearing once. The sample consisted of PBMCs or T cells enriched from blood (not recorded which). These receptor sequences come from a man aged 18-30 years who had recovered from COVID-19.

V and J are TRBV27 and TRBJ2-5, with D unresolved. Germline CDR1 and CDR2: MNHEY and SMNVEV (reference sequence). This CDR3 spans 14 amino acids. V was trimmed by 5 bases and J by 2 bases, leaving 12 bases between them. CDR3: CASSKSRNQETQYF. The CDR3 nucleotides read TGTGCCAGCAGTAAATCTAGAAATCAAGAGACCCAGTACTTC.

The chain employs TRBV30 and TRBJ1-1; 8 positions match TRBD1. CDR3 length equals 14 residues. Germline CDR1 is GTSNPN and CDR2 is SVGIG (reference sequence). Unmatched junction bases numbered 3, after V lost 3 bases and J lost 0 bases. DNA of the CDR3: TGTGCCTGGAGCACGGACAGGGTGAACACTGAAGCTTTCTTT. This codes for CAWSTDRVNTEAFF.

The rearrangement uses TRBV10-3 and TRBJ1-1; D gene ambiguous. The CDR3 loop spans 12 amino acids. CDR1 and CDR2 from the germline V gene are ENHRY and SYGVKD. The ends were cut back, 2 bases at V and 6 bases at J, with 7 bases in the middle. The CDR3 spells CAISEVRAEAFF. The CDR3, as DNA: TGTGCCATCAGTGAGGTTCGGGCTGAAGCTTTCTTT.

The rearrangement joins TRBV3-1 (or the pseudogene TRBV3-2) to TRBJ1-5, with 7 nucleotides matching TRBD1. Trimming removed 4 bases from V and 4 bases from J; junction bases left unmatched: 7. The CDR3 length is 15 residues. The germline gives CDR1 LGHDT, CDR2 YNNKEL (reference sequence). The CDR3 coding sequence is TGTGCCAGCAGCCGGGGGACAGCGAAAAATCAGCCCCAGCATTTT. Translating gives CASSRGTAKNQPQHF.

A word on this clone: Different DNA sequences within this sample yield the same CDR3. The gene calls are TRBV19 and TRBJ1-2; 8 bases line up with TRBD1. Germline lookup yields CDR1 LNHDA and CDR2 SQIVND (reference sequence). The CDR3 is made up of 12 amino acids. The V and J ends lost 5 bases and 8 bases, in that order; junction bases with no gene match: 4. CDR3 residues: CASSPRQGGYTF. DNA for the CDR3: TGTGCCAGTAGTCCACGACAGGGGGGCTACACCTTC.

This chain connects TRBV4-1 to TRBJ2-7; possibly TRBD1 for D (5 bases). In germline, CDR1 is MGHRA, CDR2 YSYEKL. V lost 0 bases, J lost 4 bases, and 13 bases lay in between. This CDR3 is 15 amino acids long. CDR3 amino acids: CASSQDLQGPYEQYF. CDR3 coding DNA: TGCGCCAGCAGCCAAGATCTCCAGGGCCCTTACGAGCAGTACTTC.

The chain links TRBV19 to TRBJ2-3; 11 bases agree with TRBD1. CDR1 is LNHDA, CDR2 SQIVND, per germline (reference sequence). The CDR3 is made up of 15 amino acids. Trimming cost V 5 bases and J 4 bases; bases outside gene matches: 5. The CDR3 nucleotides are TGTGCCAGTAGTTTCGGACAGGGGGCCTCAGATACGCAGTATTTT. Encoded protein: CASSFGQGASDTQYF. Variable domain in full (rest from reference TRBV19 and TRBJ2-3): DGGITQSPKYLFRKEGQNVTLSCEQNLNHDAMYWYRQDPGQGLRLIYYSQIVNDFQKGDIAEGYSVSREKKESFPLTVTSAQKNPTAFYLCASSFGQGASDTQYFGPGTRLTVL.

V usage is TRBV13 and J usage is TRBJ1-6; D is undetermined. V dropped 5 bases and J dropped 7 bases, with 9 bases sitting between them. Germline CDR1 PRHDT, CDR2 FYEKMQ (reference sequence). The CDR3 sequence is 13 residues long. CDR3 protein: CASSPLMNSPLHF. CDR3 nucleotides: TGTGCCAGCAGCCCCCTAATGAATTCACCCCTCCACTTT.

In nucleotides, the CDR3 is TGTGCCAGCAGCCCCACGGACAGTTACGAGCAGTACTTC. Protein product: CASSPTDSYEQYF. The chain recombines TRBV7-8 with TRBJ2-7; TRBD1 might be the D (6 bases). The CDR3 spans 13 residues. Germline V lookup: CDR1 SGHVS, CDR2 FQNEAQ. Trimming removed 5 bases at V and 4 bases at J, with 12 bases between.

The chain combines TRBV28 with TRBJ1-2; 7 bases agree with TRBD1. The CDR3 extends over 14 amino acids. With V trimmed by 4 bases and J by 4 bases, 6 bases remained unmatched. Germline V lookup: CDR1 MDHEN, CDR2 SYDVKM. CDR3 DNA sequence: TGTGCCAGCAGTTCGACGGGACAGTCCTATGGCTACACCTTC. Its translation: CASSSTGQSYGYTF.

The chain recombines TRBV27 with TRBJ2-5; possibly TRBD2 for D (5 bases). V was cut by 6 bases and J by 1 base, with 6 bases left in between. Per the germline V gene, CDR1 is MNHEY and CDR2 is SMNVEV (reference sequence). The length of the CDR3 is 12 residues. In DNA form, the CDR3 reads TGTGCCAGCAGGCGGGCCCAAGAGACCCAGTACTTC. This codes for CASRRAQETQYF.

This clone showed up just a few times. The CDR3 sequence is CASKGDLSGNTIYF. In DNA form, the CDR3 reads TGTGCCAGCAAGGGGGACCTCTCTGGAAACACCATATATTTT. This sequence joins TRBV6-5 and TRBJ1-3; maybe TRBD1 (6 bases). Per the germline V gene, CDR1 is MNHEY and CDR2 is SVGAGI. V was shortened by 7 bases and J by 0 bases, with 10 bases between the two germline ends. This CDR3 contains 14 residues.

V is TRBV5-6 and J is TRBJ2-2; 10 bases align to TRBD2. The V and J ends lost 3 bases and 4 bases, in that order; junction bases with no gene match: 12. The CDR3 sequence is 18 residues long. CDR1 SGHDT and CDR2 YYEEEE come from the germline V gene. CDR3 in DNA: TGTGCCAGCAGCTCTGGTAGTCTAGCGGGAGTCGGCACCGGGGAGCTGTTTTTT. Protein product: CASSSGSLAGVGTGELFF.

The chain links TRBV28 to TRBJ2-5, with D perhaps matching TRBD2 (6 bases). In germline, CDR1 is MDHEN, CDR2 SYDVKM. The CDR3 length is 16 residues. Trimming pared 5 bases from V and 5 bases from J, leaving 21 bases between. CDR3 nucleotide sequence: TGTGCCAGCAGTGGCGGGGCGGATTGGATTTGGGAGACCCAGTACTTC. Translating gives CASSGGADWIWETQYF.

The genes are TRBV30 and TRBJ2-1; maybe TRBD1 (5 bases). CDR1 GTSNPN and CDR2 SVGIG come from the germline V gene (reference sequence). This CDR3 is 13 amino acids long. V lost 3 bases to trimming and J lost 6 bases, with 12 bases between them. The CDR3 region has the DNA TGTGCCTGGAGCCCTTCAGGGTTCAATGAGCAGTTCTTC. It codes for CAWSPSGFNEQFF.

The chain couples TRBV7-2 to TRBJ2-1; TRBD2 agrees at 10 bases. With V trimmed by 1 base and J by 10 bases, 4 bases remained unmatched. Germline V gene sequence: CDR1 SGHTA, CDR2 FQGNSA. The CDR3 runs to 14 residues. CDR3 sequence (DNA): TGTGCCAGCAGCTTAGGCCTAGCGGGGGTGGAGCAGTTCTTC. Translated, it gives CASSLGLAGVEQFF.

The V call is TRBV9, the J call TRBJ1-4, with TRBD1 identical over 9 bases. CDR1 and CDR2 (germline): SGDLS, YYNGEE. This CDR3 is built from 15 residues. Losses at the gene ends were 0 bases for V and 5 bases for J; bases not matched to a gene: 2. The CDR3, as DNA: TGTGCCAGCAGCGTAGGGGGACAGGGAAATGAAAAACTGTTTTTT. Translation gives CASSVGGQGNEKLFF.

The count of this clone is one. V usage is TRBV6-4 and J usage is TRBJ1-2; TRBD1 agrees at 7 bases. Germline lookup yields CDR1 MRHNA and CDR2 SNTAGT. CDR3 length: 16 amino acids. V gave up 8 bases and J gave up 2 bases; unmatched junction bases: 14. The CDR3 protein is CASLCVRTGDNYGYTF. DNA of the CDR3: TGTGCCAGCCTCTGTGTCCGGACAGGTGACAACTATGGCTACACCTTC.

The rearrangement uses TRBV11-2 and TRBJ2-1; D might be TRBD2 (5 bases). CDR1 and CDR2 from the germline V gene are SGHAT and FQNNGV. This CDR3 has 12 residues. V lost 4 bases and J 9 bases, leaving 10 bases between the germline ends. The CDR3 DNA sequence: TGTGCCAGCAGCTCACTAGAGGTTGAGCAGTTCTTC. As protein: CASSSLEVEQFF.

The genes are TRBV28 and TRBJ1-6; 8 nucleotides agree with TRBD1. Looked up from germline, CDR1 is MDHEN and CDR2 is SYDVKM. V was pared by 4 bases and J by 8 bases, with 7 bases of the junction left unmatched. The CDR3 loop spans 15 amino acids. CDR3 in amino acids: CASSSPTGDHSPLHF. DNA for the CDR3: TGTGCCAGCAGTTCCCCGACAGGGGACCATTCACCCCTCCACTTT.

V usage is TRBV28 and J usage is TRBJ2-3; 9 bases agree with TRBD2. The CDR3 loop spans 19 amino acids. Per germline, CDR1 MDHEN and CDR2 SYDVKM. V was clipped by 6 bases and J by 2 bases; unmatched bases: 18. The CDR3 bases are TGTGCCAGCAGCTCGGACTCTAGCGGGGCGGGAGGGCCCACAGATACGCAGTATTTT. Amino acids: CASSSDSSGAGGPTDTQYF.

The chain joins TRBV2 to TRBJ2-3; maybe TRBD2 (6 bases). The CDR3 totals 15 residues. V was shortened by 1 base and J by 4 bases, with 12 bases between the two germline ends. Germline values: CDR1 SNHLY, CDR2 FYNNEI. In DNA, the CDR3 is TGTGCCAGCAGTGAAGTGGGTTGGGGGGCAGATACGCAGTATTTT. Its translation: CASSEVGWGADTQYF.

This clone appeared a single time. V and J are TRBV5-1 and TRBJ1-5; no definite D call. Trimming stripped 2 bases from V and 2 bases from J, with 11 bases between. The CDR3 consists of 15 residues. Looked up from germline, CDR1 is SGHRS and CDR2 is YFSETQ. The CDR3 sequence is CASSFGLEGNQPQHF. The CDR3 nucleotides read TGCGCCAGCAGCTTTGGACTCGAAGGCAATCAGCCCCAGCATTTT. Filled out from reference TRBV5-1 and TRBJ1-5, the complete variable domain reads KAGVTQTPRYLIKTRGQQVTLSCSPISGHRSVSWYQQTPGQGLQFLFEYFSETQRNKGNFPGRFSGRQFSNSRSEMNVSTLELGDSALYLCASSFGLEGNQPQHFGDGTRLSIL.